These 27 T cell receptor beta chains were all obtained from the same sample, sequenced in a study of blood T cell repertoires in COVID-19. TCRdb's copy holds only in-frame clones and misses some; the assay was immunoSEQ multiplex PCR. The sample has some 270,000 clones, 89% seen once. The sequencing input was peripheral blood. These TCRs come from a woman in her forties who had recovered from COVID-19.

The gene calls are TRBV16 and TRBJ2-2, with D uncertain. V was shortened by 1 base and J by 4 bases, with 7 bases between the two germline ends. The CDR3 totals 14 residues. Per the germline V gene, CDR1 is KGHSY and CDR2 is FQNENV. CDR3 residues: CASSQLLTTGELFF. Written as DNA, the CDR3 is TGTGCCAGCAGCCAATTACTAACCACCGGGGAGCTGTTTTTT.

This chain joins TRBV6-6 and TRBJ2-7; 8 bases map to TRBD2. Germline V CDR1 and CDR2: MNHNY, SVGAGI (reference sequence). This CDR3 spans 16 amino acids. The J segment lost 6 bases and the V segment lost 7 bases, leaving 17 bases of the junction unmatched. The CDR3 sequence: CASNPGNGGAGTEQYF. CDR3 DNA: TGTGCCAGCAATCCCGGCAACGGGGGGGCCGGTACCGAGCAGTACTTC.

The CDR3 reads CAIRTGNNSPLHF. The CDR3 DNA reads as TGTGCCATCAGGACAGGAAATAATTCACCCCTCCACTTT. The chain joins TRBV10-3 to TRBJ1-6; weak D call: TRBD1 (6 bases). The V end lost 6 bases, the J end lost 5 bases, and 8 bases lay between the germline ends. Germline CDR1 and CDR2: ENHRY and SYGVKD. The CDR3 consists of 13 residues.

Of note for this clone: Other DNA sequences from this sample encode an identical CDR3 as well. V usage is TRBV6-5 and J usage is TRBJ1-3, with unresolved D. The CDR3 totals 15 residues. The germline CDR1 and CDR2 sequences are MNHEY and SVGAGI. Between the trimmed V and J ends, which lost 0 bases and 2 bases, there was a span of 8 bases. CDR3 nucleotide sequence: TGTGCCAGCAGTTACTCGGGAGGACCTGGAAACACCATATATTTT. Translating gives CASSYSGGPGNTIYF.

The chain uses TRBV29-1 and TRBJ2-5, with 11 bases matching TRBD1. From germline, CDR1 is SQVTM and CDR2 ANQGSEA. This CDR3 is built from 16 residues. The junction had 15 bases not matched to a gene; V was cut back by 7 bases and J by 5 bases. CDR3 amino acids: CSAVPPPGQGGETQYF. The DNA of the CDR3 is TGCAGCGCCGTGCCCCCACCGGGACAGGGGGGGGAGACCCAGTACTTC.

The rearrangement joins TRBV4-1 to TRBJ2-4; D is perhaps TRBD2 (5 bases). The CDR3 totals 14 residues. The germline CDR1 and CDR2 sequences are MGHRA and YSYEKL. V was pared by 6 bases and J by 3 bases, with 12 bases between. The CDR3: CASSSVEGKNIQYF. The CDR3 region has the DNA TGCGCCAGCAGTTCGGTCGAGGGCAAAAACATTCAGTACTTC.

This clone was detected only a few times. This chain uses TRBV6-2 or TRBV6-3 with TRBJ1-5; tentatively, D is TRBD1 (5 bases). V was cut by 5 bases and J by 9 bases, with 14 bases left in between. Per the germline V gene, CDR1 is MNHEY and CDR2 is SVGEGT. The CDR3 runs to 13 residues. The DNA for the CDR3 is TGTGCCAGCAGTAGGACACCCGTTCGGCCCCAGCATTTT. Encoded protein: CASSRTPVRPQHF.

The chain employs TRBV5-4 and TRBJ1-2, with 8 bases aligning to TRBD1. This CDR3 contains 14 residues. The V gene end was trimmed by 4 bases and the J gene end by 7 bases; junction bases not matched to a gene: 9. Looked up from germline, CDR1 is SGHNT and CDR2 is YYREEE (reference sequence). The CDR3 DNA reads TGTGCCAGCAGCCACGGAGCAGGGGGCGCTGGCTACACCTTC. The encoded protein is CASSHGAGGAGYTF.

The rearrangement uses TRBV6-5 and TRBJ1-2; 7 bases line up with TRBD1. The J segment lost 7 bases and the V segment lost 2 bases, leaving 7 bases of the junction unmatched. Germline V gene data show CDR1 as MNHEY and CDR2 as SVGAGI. The CDR3 has 14 residues. CDR3 residues: CASSYRQGRGGYTF. CDR3 nucleotides: TGTGCCAGCAGTTACCGACAGGGAAGGGGTGGCTACACCTTC.

The V call is TRBV11-3, the J call TRBJ1-1; the D is unclear. The CDR3 runs 13 residues. V was pared by 2 bases and J by 4 bases, with 8 bases between. CDR1 and CDR2 from the germline V gene are SGHNT and YENEEA. In DNA form, the CDR3 reads TGTGCCAGCAGCTTAACTCTCGGCACTGAAGCTTTCTTT. Its protein is CASSLTLGTEAFF. Looking up the rest from reference TRBV11-3 and TRBJ1-1 gives the full variable domain: EAGVVQSPRYKIIEKKQPVAFWCNPISGHNTLYWYLQNLGQGPELLIRYENEEAVDDSQLPKDRFSAERLKGVDSTLKIQPAELGDSAVYLCASSLTLGTEAFFGQGTRLTVV.

The chain recombines TRBV19 with TRBJ2-7; D remains ambiguous. Germline V gene data show CDR1 as LNHDA and CDR2 as SQIVND (reference sequence). This CDR3 region has 15 residues. The V gene lost 5 bases and the J gene lost 0 bases, with 14 bases spanning the gap. The CDR3 loop is CASSPDFLSSYEQYV. CDR3 DNA sequence: TGTGCCAGTAGTCCCGACTTCCTGAGCTCCTACGAGCAGTACGTC.

The CDR3 reads CASSIVAREDGYTF. The CDR3 nucleotides are TGTGCCAGTAGTATAGTCGCCAGGGAGGATGGCTACACCTTC. This chain joins TRBV19 and TRBJ1-2, with D possibly matching TRBD1 (5 bases). The CDR3 sequence is 14 residues long. Trimming stripped 1 base from V and 6 bases from J, with 12 bases between. CDR1 LNHDA and CDR2 SQIVND come from the germline V gene (reference sequence).

This clone was observed a handful of times. The chain has TRBV10-1 and TRBJ1-5; D unresolved. This CDR3 comprises 12 residues. Trimming left V 5 bases short and J 4 bases short, with 6 bases between. Germline V gene lookup returns CDR1 WNHNN and CDR2 SYGVQD (reference sequence). The CDR3 protein is CASSRRNQPQHF. The CDR3 DNA reads TGCGCCAGCAGTAGGAGAAATCAGCCCCAGCATTTT.

The CDR3 region is CASSPDRVNGYTF. CDR3 nucleotides: TGTGCCAGCAGCCCCGACAGGGTAAATGGCTACACCTTC. The rearrangement links TRBV7-9 to TRBJ1-2, with 7 bases fitting TRBD1. Germline V gene sequence: CDR1 SEHNR, CDR2 FQNEAQ (reference sequence). V trimming: 5 bases; J trimming: 6 bases; junction bases outside the gene matches: 6. CDR3 size: 13 residues.

The chain is built from TRBV19 and TRBJ2-7; tentatively, D is TRBD1 (6 bases). The germline CDR1 and CDR2 sequences are LNHDA and SQIVND (reference sequence). CDR3 size: 12 residues. Deletions cut 3 bases from V and 3 bases from J, with 6 bases between. CDR3 sequence reads: CASSMGHYEQYF. The CDR3 nucleotides are TGTGCCAGTAGTATGGGACACTACGAGCAGTACTTC.

The chain is built from TRBV5-1 and TRBJ1-3; 7 bases fit TRBD1. The CDR3 is 17 amino acids. Germline values: CDR1 SGHRS, CDR2 YFSETQ. V was pared by 4 bases and J by 3 bases, with 13 bases of the junction left unmatched. Here the CDR3 reads CASSPLTGVGSGNTIYF. In DNA, the CDR3 is TGCGCCAGCAGCCCCCTAACAGGGGTGGGAAGTGGAAACACCATATATTTT.

The chain employs TRBV6-1 and TRBJ1-6, with D tentatively TRBD1 (5 bases). The CDR3 consists of 14 residues. Trimming left V 1 base short and J 12 bases short, with 13 bases between. Germline V gives CDR1 MNHNS, CDR2 SASEGT. CDR3 loop: CASSEEWGVRPLHF. Written as DNA, the CDR3 is TGTGCCAGCAGTGAAGAGTGGGGCGTGAGACCCCTCCACTTT.

The rearrangement links TRBV6-5 to TRBJ1-1, with TRBD1 as a possible D gene (6 bases). The V end was cut by 10 bases, the J end by 5 bases, with 17 bases between. The CDR3 length is 13 residues. Germline V lookup: CDR1 MNHEY, CDR2 SVGAGI. DNA of the CDR3: TGTGCCACCACCGAAAGCGGGACAACTGAAGCTTTCTTT. It is translated as CATTESGTTEAFF.

The chain joins TRBV5-1 to TRBJ1-6; 7 bases are a match to TRBD1. The germline CDR1 and CDR2 sequences are SGHRS and YFSETQ. The V segment lost 3 bases and the J segment 7 bases; nucleotides outside the gene matches: 10. The CDR3 is made up of 16 amino acids. This CDR3 is CASSSSIGTVNSPLHF. The CDR3 DNA reads as TGCGCCAGCAGCTCGAGTATAGGGACAGTCAATTCACCCCTCCACTTT. The complete variable domain, with remaining parts taken from reference TRBV5-1 and TRBJ1-6, reads KAGVTQTPRYLIKTRGQQVTLSCSPISGHRSVSWYQQTPGQGLQFLFEYFSETQRNKGNFPGRFSGRQFSNSRSEMNVSTLELGDSALYLCASSSSIGTVNSPLHFGNGTRLTVT.

V usage is TRBV10-3 and J usage is TRBJ2-3; D perhaps matches TRBD1 (6 bases). Deletions cut 0 bases from V and 2 bases from J, with 18 bases between. Germline assignment: CDR1 ENHRY and CDR2 SYGVKD. The CDR3 has 18 residues. CDR3 sequence: CAISESGASGHYTDTQYF. The CDR3 DNA follows: TGTGCCATCAGTGAGTCGGGAGCATCGGGACACTACACAGATACGCAGTATTTT.

The V and J genes are TRBV9 and TRBJ2-5, with D possibly matching TRBD1 (5 bases). Trimming took 0 bases from V and 4 from J, leaving 10 bases between them. CDR3 length: 14 residues. CDR1 and CDR2 (germline): SGDLS, YYNGEE. The CDR3 spells CASSVGGPTETQYF. The CDR3 DNA follows: TGTGCCAGCAGCGTAGGGGGCCCAACAGAGACCCAGTACTTC.

The chain couples TRBV19 to TRBJ2-1, with 8 bases fitting TRBD1. The J segment lost 10 bases and the V segment lost 4 bases, leaving 9 bases of the junction unmatched. CDR3 length: 14 residues. Germline V gives CDR1 LNHDA, CDR2 SQIVND (reference sequence). CDR3 sequence reads: CASSTGTGFREQFF. In nucleotides, the CDR3 is TGTGCCAGTAGTACCGGGACAGGATTCCGGGAGCAGTTCTTC.

The chain is built from TRBV5-1 and TRBJ1-4; 8 bases fit TRBD1. Trimming removed 4 bases from V and 7 bases from J; junction bases left unmatched: 9. The length of the CDR3 is 15 residues. Germline CDR1 reads SGHRS; CDR2 reads YFSETQ. Here the CDR3 reads CASSTTGQATEKLFF. Written as DNA, the CDR3 is TGCGCCAGCAGCACCACGGGACAGGCAACTGAAAAACTGTTTTTT.

This clone was seen once. The chain is built from TRBV10-3 and TRBJ2-3; the D is unclear. Between the trimmed V and J ends, which lost 3 bases and 1 base, there was a span of 8 bases. CDR1 and CDR2 (germline): ENHRY, SYGVKD. This CDR3 comprises 14 residues. Here the CDR3 reads CAISDSTGTDTQYF. The DNA of the CDR3 is TGTGCCATCAGTGATTCAACTGGCACAGATACGCAGTATTTT.

The chain couples TRBV14 to TRBJ2-3; possibly TRBD2 for D (6 bases). V lost 1 base, J lost 8 bases, and 13 bases lay in between. The CDR3 spans 14 residues. Per germline, CDR1 SGHDN and CDR2 FVKESK. CDR3 loop: CASSQVGSEGTQYF. DNA for the CDR3: TGTGCCAGCAGCCAAGTCGGGAGCGAGGGTACGCAGTATTTT.

The chain recombines TRBV10-1 with TRBJ2-7; 10 nucleotides align to TRBD2. This CDR3 spans 18 amino acids. Trimming cost V 9 bases and J 1 base; bases outside gene matches: 18. Germline CDR1 WNHNN, CDR2 SYGVQD (reference sequence). The CDR3 protein is CARPKRSQLAGSSYEQYV. In DNA, the CDR3 is TGCGCCAGGCCGAAGCGGTCCCAACTAGCGGGAAGTTCCTACGAGCAGTACGTC.

The genes are TRBV6-5 and TRBJ2-7; a weak D match, TRBD2 (6 bases). The CDR3 covers 13 residues. Trimming stripped 8 bases from V and 4 bases from J, with 15 bases between. CDR1 and CDR2 (germline): MNHEY, SVGAGI. CDR3 amino acids: CASAGLPDYEQYV. The CDR3 coding sequence is TGTGCCAGCGCAGGACTACCGGATTACGAGCAGTACGTC.